This TCR beta chain was profiled in a study of cytomegalovirus exposure and HLA in healthy donors. CDR3 length: 15 residues. CDR1 is SGHRS, CDR2 YFSETQ, per germline. V lost 0 bases and J lost 5, with 14 bases in between. Of note for this clone: No antigen is known for it.

Only in-frame clones appear in the TCRdb table, and some are missing; sequencing was by immunoSEQ multiplex PCR. The data show about 150,000 clones, 70% to 90% seen once. Notes on the study in general: The authors confirmed in vitro that a few CMV-associated chains were specific for CMV antigens.

This clonotype was sampled from a man between 18 and 29 years old in good health and CMV-seropositive. The chain carries TRBV5-1 and TRBJ2-5, with D perhaps TRBD2 (6 bases). The sample consisted of PBMCs. The CDR3 reads CASSLGTGVRETQYF. The CDR3 DNA reads as TGCGCCAGCAGCTTGGGGACGGGAGTGAGGGAGACCCAGTACTTC.